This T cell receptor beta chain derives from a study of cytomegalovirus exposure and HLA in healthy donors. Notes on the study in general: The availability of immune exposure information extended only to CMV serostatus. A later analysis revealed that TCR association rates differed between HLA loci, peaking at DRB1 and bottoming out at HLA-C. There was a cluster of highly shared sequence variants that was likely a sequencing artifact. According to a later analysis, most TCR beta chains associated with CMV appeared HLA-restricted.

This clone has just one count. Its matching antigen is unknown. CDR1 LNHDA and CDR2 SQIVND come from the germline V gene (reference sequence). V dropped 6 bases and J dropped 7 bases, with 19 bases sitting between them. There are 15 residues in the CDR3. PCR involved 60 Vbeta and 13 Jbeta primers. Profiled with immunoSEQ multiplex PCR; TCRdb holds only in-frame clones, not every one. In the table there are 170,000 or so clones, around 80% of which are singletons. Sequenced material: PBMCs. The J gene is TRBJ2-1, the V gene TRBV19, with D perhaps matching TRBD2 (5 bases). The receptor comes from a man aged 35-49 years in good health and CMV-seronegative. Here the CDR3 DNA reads TGTGCCAGTAGAACCGTGGGCCTGAGAGGGAATGAGCAGTTCTTC. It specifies CASRTVGLRGNEQFF.